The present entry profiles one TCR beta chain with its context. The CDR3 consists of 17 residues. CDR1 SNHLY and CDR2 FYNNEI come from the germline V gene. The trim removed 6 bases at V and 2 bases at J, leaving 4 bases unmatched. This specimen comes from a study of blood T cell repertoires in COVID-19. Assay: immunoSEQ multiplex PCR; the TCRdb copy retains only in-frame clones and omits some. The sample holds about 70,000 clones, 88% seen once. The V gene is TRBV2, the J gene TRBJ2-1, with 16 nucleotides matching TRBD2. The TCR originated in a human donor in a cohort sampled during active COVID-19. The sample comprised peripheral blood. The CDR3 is CASRTGTSGGAYNEQFF. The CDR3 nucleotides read TGTGCCAGCAGAACCGGGACTAGCGGGGGGGCCTACAATGAGCAGTTCTTC.